These 18 T cell receptor beta chains originate from one sample sequenced in a study of T cell responses to AZD1222 COVID-19 vaccine. The assay was immunoSEQ multiplex PCR, and TCRdb's table has in-frame clones only and misses some. The table lists roughly 140,000 clones, more than 70% of them singletons. This sample comprised peripheral blood, obtained on day 0 of AZD1222 vaccination. Receptor source: an adult in good health.

The chain uses TRBV7-9 and TRBJ2-3; D not certain. CDR3 length: 13 residues. Germline V gene sequence: CDR1 SEHNR, CDR2 FQNEAQ (reference sequence). V was cut by 2 bases and J by 0 bases, with 3 bases left in between. CDR3 coding DNA: TGTGCCAGCAGCTTACTCAGCACAGATACGCAGTATTTT. Encoded protein: CASSLLSTDTQYF.

This chain uses TRBV7-8 with TRBJ2-4; D assignment may be TRBD1 or TRBD2 (5 bases each). The V gene lost 4 bases and the J gene lost 0 bases, with 16 bases spanning the gap. The CDR3 runs to 17 residues. Germline CDR1 and CDR2: SGHVS and FQNEAQ. CDR3 loop: CASSSNRNRGAKNIQYF. CDR3 DNA: TGTGCCAGCAGCTCGAACAGGAACCGGGGAGCCAAAAACATTCAGTACTTC.

The chain carries TRBV5-1 and TRBJ1-1; D gene ambiguous. Trimming removed 3 bases from V and 2 bases from J, with 17 bases in between. This CDR3 has 16 amino acids. Per germline, CDR1 SGHRS and CDR2 YFSETQ. The CDR3 protein is CASSSEGAVINTEAFF. CDR3 bases: TGCGCCAGCAGCTCCGAGGGAGCAGTGATAAACACTGAAGCTTTCTTT.

The chain carries TRBV4-2 and TRBJ1-4; D is unclear. The CDR3 consists of 14 residues. The ends were cut back, 5 bases at V and 8 bases at J, with 15 bases in the middle. Germline CDR1 and CDR2: LGHNA and YNFKEQ. Here the CDR3 reads CASSSLVSAEKLFF. CDR3 sequence (DNA): TGTGCCAGCAGCTCGCTGGTCTCGGCGGAAAAACTGTTTTTT.

This chain uses TRBV7-2 with TRBJ2-3; TRBD2 matches at 12 bases. V lost 4 bases and J lost 3; bases outside the gene matches: 8. The CDR3 covers 17 residues. Germline values: CDR1 SGHTA, CDR2 FQGNSA. CDR3 sequence (DNA): TGTGCCAGCAGCTCGCTCTGGACTAGCGGGACAACAGATACGCAGTATTTT. This codes for CASSSLWTSGTTDTQYF. Supplemented by reference TRBV7-2 and TRBJ2-3, the full variable domain reads GAGVSQSPSNKVTEKGKDVELRCDPISGHTALYWYRQSLGQGLEFLIYFQGNSAPDKSGLPSDRFSAERTGGSVSTLTIQRTQQEDSAVYLCASSSLWTSGTTDTQYFGPGTRLTVL.

The chain uses TRBV5-1 and TRBJ1-6; 9 nucleotides line up with TRBD1. Germline V lookup: CDR1 SGHRS, CDR2 YFSETQ. This CDR3 is 16 amino acids long. With V trimmed by 0 bases and J by 7 bases, 5 bases remained unmatched. This chain's CDR3 is CASSLEMGQGNSPLHF. The DNA of the CDR3 is TGCGCCAGCAGCTTGGAAATGGGACAGGGAAATTCACCCCTCCACTTT.

V gene TRBV2 combines with J gene TRBJ1-4, with TRBD1 identical over 8 bases. Germline V gene lookup returns CDR1 SNHLY and CDR2 FYNNEI. V lost 6 bases to trimming and J lost 4 bases; unmatched junction nucleotides: 7. CDR3 length: 15 residues. Here the CDR3 DNA reads TGTGCCAGCAGCCTTCGACAGGGGAATAATGAAAAACTGTTTTTT. Translating it yields CASSLRQGNNEKLFF.

In its sample, this clone was seen a few times. The chain uses TRBV5-4 and TRBJ1-1, with D possibly matching TRBD1 (5 bases). Trimming removed 0 bases at V and 1 base at J, with 10 bases between. The CDR3 spans 15 residues. Germline CDR1 reads SGHNT; CDR2 reads YYREEE (reference sequence). The CDR3 region is CASSLDRPKNTEAFF. The CDR3 bases are TGTGCCAGCAGCTTGGACAGGCCTAAGAACACTGAAGCTTTCTTT.

This chain connects TRBV27 to TRBJ1-2; D is possibly TRBD1 (5 bases). The CDR3 runs to 14 residues. The germline V and J ends were trimmed by 4 bases and 0 bases, with 9 bases remaining between them. CDR1 MNHEY and CDR2 SMNVEV come from the germline V gene (reference sequence). CDR3 sequence reads: CASSSRDSNYGYTF. The CDR3 nucleotides read TGTGCCAGCAGTTCCAGGGATTCTAACTATGGCTACACCTTC.

This clone was seen a single time. The rearrangement links TRBV27 to TRBJ2-3, with a tentative D call TRBD1 (6 bases). V was shortened by 8 bases and J by 2 bases, with 14 bases between the two germline ends. Germline values: CDR1 MNHEY, CDR2 SMNVEV (reference sequence). CDR3 length: 14 amino acids. For the CDR3, the DNA is TGTGCCAGCTGGATGGGGGCTATCACAGATACGCAGTATTTT. Translating gives CASWMGAITDTQYF.

The gene calls are TRBV30 and TRBJ1-6; 8 bases align to TRBD1. The germline CDR1 and CDR2 sequences are GTSNPN and SVGIG (reference sequence). The CDR3 is 13 amino acids. The V segment lost 5 bases and the J segment 9 bases; nucleotides outside the gene matches: 6. DNA of the CDR3: TGTGCCTGGGCCAGGGGGCCTAGTTCACCCCTCCACTTT. This translates into CAWARGPSSPLHF.

V is TRBV6-1 and J is TRBJ2-6, with D possibly TRBD2 on 6 matching bases. This CDR3 comprises 16 residues. V dropped 4 bases and J dropped 1 base, with 11 bases sitting between them. Germline-derived CDR1 and CDR2 are MNHNS and SASEGT. The CDR3 bases are TGTGCCAGCAGTGCGGGAGAGGGTTCTGGGGCCAACGTCCTGACTTTC. It specifies CASSAGEGSGANVLTF.

J is TRBJ2-1 and V is TRBV20-1, with D unresolved. Per the germline V gene, CDR1 is DFQATT and CDR2 is SNEGSKA (reference sequence). The CDR3 contains 11 residues. V was pared by 3 bases and J by 2 bases, with 2 bases between. The CDR3 nucleotides are TGCAGTGCTAGTACCTACAATGAGCAGTTCTTC. Its translation: CSASTYNEQFF.

The chain has TRBV4-3 and TRBJ2-1; unclear D gene. This CDR3 contains 16 residues. CDR1 and CDR2 from the germline V gene are LGHNA and YSLEER. V shed 0 bases and J shed 4 bases, with 13 bases lying between them. CDR3 amino acids: CASSQDPRGTYNEQFF. The DNA for the CDR3 is TGCGCCAGCAGCCAAGATCCACGCGGAACATACAATGAGCAGTTCTTC.

This clone was observed a handful of times. This sequence joins TRBV5-4 and TRBJ2-2, with a tentative D call TRBD2 (5 bases). Germline assignment: CDR1 SGHNT and CDR2 YYREEE (reference sequence). V was shortened by 0 bases and J by 4 bases, with 7 bases between the two germline ends. The CDR3 covers 14 residues. CDR3 sequence: CASSLGRVTGELFF. CDR3 nucleotides: TGTGCCAGCAGCTTGGGGCGGGTCACCGGGGAGCTGTTTTTT. The full variable domain, in which reference TRBV5-4 and TRBJ2-2 provide the parts outside the CDR3, is ETGVTQSPTHLIKTRGQQVTLRCSSQSGHNTVSWYQQALGQGPQFIFQYYREEENGRGNFPPRFSGLQFPNYSSELNVNALELDDSALYLCASSLGRVTGELFFGEGSRLTVL.

DNA of the CDR3: TGTGCCGCCAGGATGGAAGGGCCCTATGGCTACACCTTC. Its translation is CAARMEGPYGYTF. The gene calls are TRBV28 and TRBJ1-2; no clear D. Germline assignment: CDR1 MDHEN and CDR2 SYDVKM. The CDR3 sequence is 13 residues long. Trimming left V 11 bases short and J 4 bases short, with 17 bases between.

The chain is built from TRBV6-5 and TRBJ2-7; no clear D. Trimming stripped 3 bases from V and 7 bases from J, with 19 bases between. Germline V gene sequence: CDR1 MNHEY, CDR2 SVGAGI. The CDR3 is 15 residues long. The CDR3 is CASSYAAPYPPEQYF. As DNA, the CDR3 is TGTGCCAGCAGTTATGCTGCACCGTACCCTCCTGAGCAGTACTTC.

J is TRBJ2-1 and V is TRBV5-1, with 7 bases matching TRBD1. The CDR3 is 19 amino acids. Germline values: CDR1 SGHRS, CDR2 YFSETQ. After removal of 2 bases from V and 2 bases from J, the junction contained 16 bases not matched to a gene. Here the CDR3 DNA reads TGCGCCAGCAGCTTCCGGCCGAGGGGGCAATATAGCACCTACAATGAGCAGTTCTTC. This translates into CASSFRPRGQYSTYNEQFF.